This T cell receptor (beta chain) was identified during a study of identical twins. MiXCR was run by TCRdb on the 5' RACE reads, yielding one entry per CDR3 protein. The sample consists of hundreds of thousands of distinct CDR3 sequences, approximately 9% of them appearing once. This clonotype was detected many times. These data also formed part of another study, on yellow fever vaccine responses in identical twins.

Input material: PBMCs. This TCR was sampled from a woman aged 18-30 years in good health.

The CDR3 region is CATSRDAGVGYEAFF. CDR3 coding DNA: TGTGCCACCAGCAGAGATGCTGGGGTCGGATATGAAGCTTTCTTT. This rearrangement joins TRBV15 to TRBJ1-1; D is undetermined. This CDR3 has 15 amino acids. The germline CDR1 and CDR2 sequences are LNHNV and YYDKDF (reference sequence). V was trimmed by 0 bases and J by 7 bases, leaving 15 bases between them.